A selection of T cell receptor beta chains follows, all from one sample in a study of shared clonotypes between healthy human individuals. Some clones are missing from TCRdb's copy, which holds only in-frame ones; the method was immunoSEQ multiplex PCR. The sample records under 600,000 clones, about 96% being singletons. The sequenced sample was naive CD4+ T cells sorted from blood. These receptors were taken from a woman in her twenties or thirties in good health. The CDR3 runs from the conserved cysteine through the conserved F or W. The D gene is left open where the match is weak. Clone size is stated in some rows and not others, as once, few, many or a class when expanded.

size: NA; V: TRBV7-2; J: TRBJ2-7; length: 14; D: NA; CDR3: CASSLGGRGHEQYF; DNA: TGTGCCAGCAGCTTAGGAGGCAGGGGCCACGAGCAGTACTTC
size: once; V: TRBV5-1; J: TRBJ2-3; length: 16; D: NA; CDR3: CASSLLLKHYTDTQYF; DNA: TGCGCCAGCAGCTTGTTGCTTAAACATTACACAGATACGCAGTATTTT
size: NA; V: TRBV7-9; J: TRBJ2-2; length: 16; D: TRBD1; CDR3: CASTLTGTGLIGELFF; DNA: TGTGCCAGCACCCTTACCGGGACAGGGTTAATCGGGGAGCTGTTTTTT
size: once; V: TRBV15; J: TRBJ2-7; length: 16; D: TRBD1; CDR3: CATSRAPGQDTYEQYF; DNA: TGTGCCACCAGCAGAGCTCCGGGACAGGATACCTACGAGCAGTACTTC
size: NA; V: TRBV5-1; J: TRBJ1-4; length: 15; D: NA; CDR3: CASSVTGEGNEKLFF; DNA: TGCGCCAGCAGCGTGACAGGAGAGGGAAATGAAAAACTGTTTTTT
size: NA; V: TRBV21-1; J: TRBJ2-3; length: 24; D: NA; CDR3: CASSKRRASGRMFVHKVGADTQYF; DNA: TGTGCCAGCAGCAAACGAAGGGCTAGCGGGAGAATGTTTGTACATAAAGTTGGTGCAGATACGCAGTATTTT
size: NA; V: TRBV5-1; J: TRBJ2-1; length: 15; D: TRBD1; CDR3: CASSLWTGVENEQFF; DNA: TGCGCCAGCAGCTTGTGGACAGGGGTAGAAAATGAGCAGTTCTTC
size: NA; V: TRBV13; J: TRBJ1-2; length: 15; D: NA; CDR3: CASSLPNADFSGYTF; DNA: TGTGCCAGCAGCCTACCGAACGCCGATTTTTCGGGCTACACCTTC
size: NA; V: TRBV6-5; J: TRBJ1-5; length: 15; D: NA; CDR3: CASSYEAGGHQPQHF; DNA: TGTGCCAGCAGTTACGAGGCCGGGGGCCATCAGCCCCAGCATTTT
size: NA; V: TRBV5-1; J: TRBJ2-7; length: 15; D: NA; CDR3: CASSLAEGGPYEQYF; DNA: TGCGCCAGCAGCTTGGCCGAGGGTGGTCCCTACGAGCAGTACTTC
size: NA; V: TRBV10-3; J: TRBJ1-4; length: 14; D: NA; CDR3: CASAGGPTNEKLFF; DNA: TGTGCCTCAGCGGGGGGCCCAACTAATGAAAAACTGTTTTTT
size: NA; V: TRBV11-2; J: TRBJ2-1; length: 15; D: NA; CDR3: CASSLVIRAGNEQFF; DNA: TGTGCCAGCAGCTTAGTGATCCGGGCCGGAAATGAGCAGTTCTTC
size: NA; V: TRBV10-3; J: TRBJ2-1; length: 14; D: TRBD1; CDR3: CAMIYRGAHNEQFF; DNA: TGTGCCATGATATACAGGGGTGCCCACAATGAGCAGTTCTTC
size: NA; V: TRBV5-1; J: TRBJ1-2; length: 16; D: NA; CDR3: CASSSVEGSIFNGYTF; DNA: TGCGCCAGCAGCTCGGTAGAGGGGTCCATTTTTAATGGCTACACCTTC
size: NA; V: TRBV4-1; J: TRBJ1-5; length: 15; D: NA; CDR3: CASSQEWGINQPQHF; DNA: TGCGCCAGCAGCCAAGAGTGGGGCATTAATCAGCCCCAGCATTTT
size: NA; V: TRBV12-5; J: TRBJ2-3; length: 13; D: NA; CDR3: CASGSGDTDTQYF; DNA: TGTGCTAGTGGTTCAGGGGACACAGATACGCAGTATTTT
size: NA; V: TRBV6-1; J: TRBJ2-3; length: 11; D: NA; CDR3: CASFRGDTQYF; DNA: TGTGCCAGCTTTCGGGGAGATACGCAGTATTTT
size: NA; V: TRBV15; J: TRBJ2-5; length: 15; D: NA; CDR3: CATSLRVLNGETQYF; DNA: TGTGCCACCAGCCTCCGTGTTCTAAATGGGGAGACCCAGTACTTC
size: NA; V: TRBV18; J: TRBJ1-5; length: 15; D: NA; CDR3: CASSPRQNSNQPQHF; DNA: TGTGCCAGCTCACCAAGACAGAATAGCAATCAGCCCCAGCATTTT
size: NA; V: TRBV5-4; J: TRBJ1-1; length: 13; D: NA; CDR3: CASSLKAAPEAFF; DNA: TGTGCCAGCAGCTTGAAGGCAGCCCCTGAAGCTTTCTTT
size: once; V: TRBV4-1; J: TRBJ1-1; length: 14; D: NA; CDR3: CASSPRASNTEAFF; DNA: TGCGCCAGCAGCCCCAGGGCCTCGAACACTGAAGCTTTCTTT
size: NA; V: TRBV5-1; J: TRBJ1-2; length: 13; D: TRBD1; CDR3: CASSLEGTAGYTF; DNA: TGCGCCAGCAGCTTGGAGGGGACAGCCGGCTACACCTTC
size: NA; V: TRBV20-1; J: TRBJ1-5; length: 11; D: NA; CDR3: CSARDQQPQHF; DNA: TGCAGTGCTAGAGATCAGCAGCCCCAGCATTTT
size: NA; V: TRBV6-5; J: TRBJ1-5; length: 14; D: NA; CDR3: CASAVRGDNQPQHF; DNA: TGTGCCTCCGCGGTTAGGGGCGACAATCAGCCCCAGCATTTT
size: NA; V: TRBV4-1; J: TRBJ2-7; length: 16; D: TRBD1; CDR3: CASSQPERGQRREQYF; DNA: TGCGCCAGCAGCCAACCGGAGAGGGGACAGAGAAGGGAGCAGTACTTC
size: NA; V: TRBV30; J: TRBJ2-4; length: 12; D: NA; CDR3: CAWSVEGRIQYF; DNA: TGTGCCTGGAGTGTTGAGGGCCGAATTCAGTACTTC
size: NA; V: TRBV18; J: TRBJ2-7; length: 15; D: NA; CDR3: CASSGYRGSGYEQYF; DNA: TGTGCCAGCTCAGGGTACCGGGGCAGCGGATACGAGCAGTACTTC
size: NA; V: TRBV25-1; J: TRBJ2-1; length: 14; D: NA; CDR3: CASREFRSYNEQFF; DNA: TGTGCCAGCAGAGAGTTTCGTTCCTACAATGAGCAGTTCTTC
size: NA; V: TRBV7-3; J: TRBJ2-6; length: 17; D: TRBD1; CDR3: CASSFGDSYSGANVLTF; DNA: TGTGCCAGCAGCTTCGGGGACAGCTACTCTGGGGCCAACGTCCTGACTTTC
size: NA; V: TRBV7-8; J: TRBJ1-5; length: 17; D: TRBD1; CDR3: CASSLEYLGGAGQPQHF; DNA: TGTGCCAGCAGCTTAGAATACTTAGGGGGCGCGGGTCAGCCCCAGCATTTT
size: NA; V: TRBV19; J: TRBJ2-1; length: 14; D: TRBD2; CDR3: CASRRTSSYNEQFF; DNA: TGTGCCTCCCGCCGGACTAGCTCCTACAATGAGCAGTTCTTC
size: NA; V: TRBV4-1; J: TRBJ1-5; length: 16; D: NA; CDR3: CASSLVGIAGNQPQHF; DNA: TGCGCCAGCAGCCTTGTGGGGATAGCGGGCAATCAGCCCCAGCATTTT
size: NA; V: TRBV27; J: TRBJ2-1; length: 15; D: TRBD2; CDR3: CASSLQREVYNEQFF; DNA: TGTGCCAGCAGCCTACAGCGGGAGGTGTACAATGAGCAGTTCTTC
size: NA; V: TRBV28; J: TRBJ1-6; length: 16; D: NA; CDR3: CASTIGGEEGNSPLHF; DNA: TGTGCCAGCACCATAGGAGGAGAAGAGGGGAATTCACCCCTCCACTTT
size: NA; V: TRBV11-2; J: TRBJ1-1; length: 16; D: TRBD1; CDR3: CASSFGTGIPNTEAFF; DNA: TGTGCCAGCAGCTTTGGGACAGGGATCCCGAACACTGAAGCTTTCTTT
size: NA; V: TRBV6-1; J: TRBJ1-5; length: 13; D: NA; CDR3: CASSEREYQPQHF; DNA: TGTGCCAGCAGTGAAAGGGAATATCAGCCCCAGCATTTT
size: NA; V: TRBV5-6; J: TRBJ2-1; length: 14; D: TRBD2; CDR3: CASSLVPREDEQFF; DNA: TGTGCCAGCAGCTTGGTTCCCCGGGAGGATGAGCAGTTCTTC
size: NA; V: TRBV6-1; J: TRBJ1-4; length: 14; D: NA; CDR3: CASSTPGHGEKLFF; DNA: TGTGCCAGCAGCACGCCCGGACACGGCGAAAAACTGTTTTTT
size: once; V: TRBV7-6; J: TRBJ2-3; length: 15; D: NA; CDR3: CASSLLLPPSDTQYF; DNA: TGTGCCAGCAGCCTCCTCCTTCCCCCCTCAGATACGCAGTATTTT
size: NA; V: TRBV4-2; J: TRBJ2-7; length: 15; D: NA; CDR3: CASSPWMGPNYEQYF; DNA: TGTGCCAGCAGCCCGTGGATGGGTCCAAACTACGAGCAGTACTTC
size: NA; V: TRBV10-3; J: TRBJ1-2; length: 13; D: NA; CDR3: CAISGRNDGGYTF; DNA: TGTGCCATCAGCGGACGCAACGATGGCGGCTACACCTTC
size: NA; V: TRBV10-1; J: TRBJ1-2; length: 13; D: NA; CDR3: CASSEFRGIGYTF; DNA: TGCGCCAGCAGTGAGTTCCGAGGAATTGGCTACACCTTC
size: NA; V: TRBV27; J: TRBJ1-4; length: 16; D: NA; CDR3: CASSSSDSPTSEKLFF; DNA: TGTGCCAGCAGTTCTTCCGATAGTCCGACTTCGGAAAAACTGTTTTTT
size: NA; V: TRBV27; J: TRBJ2-3; length: 14; D: NA; CDR3: CASRMVGGADTQYF; DNA: TGTGCCAGCAGGATGGTAGGGGGGGCAGATACGCAGTATTTT
size: NA; V: TRBV21-1; J: TRBJ2-7; length: 14; D: NA; CDR3: CASSKGQESGEQYF; DNA: TGTGCCAGCAGCAAAGGGCAGGAATCTGGGGAGCAGTACTTC